This T cell receptor beta chain comes out of a study of blood T cell repertoires in COVID-19. In the authors' methods: It was from reference gene primer amplification that nucleated cell counts were estimated. Using immunoSEQ multiplex PCR, the repertoire was profiled, and TCRdb retains in-frame clones only, with some absent. V and J calls and clone size follow that table, whereas D and trimming were derived from the DNA. The table includes some 49,000 clones, around 82% detected once. The material sequenced was peripheral blood. The sequence was collected from a woman aged 60 to 75 with acute or convalescent COVID-19.

CDR3 region: CASSFREIVATTDTQYF. The CDR3, as DNA: TGTGCCAGCAGCTTCCGAGAGATTGTAGCCACCACAGATACGCAGTATTTT. The chain recombines TRBV7-2 with TRBJ2-3; D remains ambiguous. V was clipped by 3 bases and J by 2 bases, with 18 bases between them. The V gene's germline CDR1 is SGHTA and CDR2 FQGNSA. The CDR3 contains 17 residues.